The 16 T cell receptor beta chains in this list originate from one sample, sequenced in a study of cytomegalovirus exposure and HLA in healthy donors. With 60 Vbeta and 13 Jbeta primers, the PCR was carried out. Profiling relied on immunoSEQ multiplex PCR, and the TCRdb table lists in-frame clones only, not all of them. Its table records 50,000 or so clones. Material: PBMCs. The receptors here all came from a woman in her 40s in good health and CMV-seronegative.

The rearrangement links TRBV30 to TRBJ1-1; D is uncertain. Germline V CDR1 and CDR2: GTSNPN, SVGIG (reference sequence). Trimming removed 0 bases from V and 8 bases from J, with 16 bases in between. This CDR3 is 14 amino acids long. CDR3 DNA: TGTGCCTGGAGTGTCGAACGGGGTGCGGCCGAAGCTTTCTTT. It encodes CAWSVERGAAEAFF.

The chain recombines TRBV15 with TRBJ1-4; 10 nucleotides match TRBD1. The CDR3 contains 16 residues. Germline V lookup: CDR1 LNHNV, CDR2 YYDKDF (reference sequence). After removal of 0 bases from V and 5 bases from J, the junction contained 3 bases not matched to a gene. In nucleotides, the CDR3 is TGTGCCACCAGCAGAGAGCCGGGACAGGGGAATGAAAAACTGTTTTTT. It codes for CATSREPGQGNEKLFF.

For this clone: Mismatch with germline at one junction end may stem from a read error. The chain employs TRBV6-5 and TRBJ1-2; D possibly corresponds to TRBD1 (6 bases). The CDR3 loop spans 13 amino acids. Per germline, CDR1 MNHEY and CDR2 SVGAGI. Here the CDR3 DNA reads TGTGCCAGCAGCTACTCGGGCAGGGGAGGCTACACCTTC. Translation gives CASSYSGRGGYTF.

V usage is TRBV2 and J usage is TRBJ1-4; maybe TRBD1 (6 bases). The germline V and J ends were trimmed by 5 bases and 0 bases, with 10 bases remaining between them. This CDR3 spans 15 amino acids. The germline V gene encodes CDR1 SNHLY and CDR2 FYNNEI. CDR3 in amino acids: CASSRDTSTNEKLFF. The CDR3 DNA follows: TGTGCCAGCAGTCGGGACACCTCAACTAATGAAAAACTGTTTTTT.

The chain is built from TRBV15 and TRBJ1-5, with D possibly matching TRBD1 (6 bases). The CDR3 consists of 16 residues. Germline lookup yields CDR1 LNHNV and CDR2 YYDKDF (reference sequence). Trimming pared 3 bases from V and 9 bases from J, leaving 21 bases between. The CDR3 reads CATSRGDAGAEGPQHF. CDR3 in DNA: TGTGCCACCAGCAGGGGGGACGCAGGGGCAGAGGGGCCCCAGCATTTT. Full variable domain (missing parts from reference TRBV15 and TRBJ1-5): DAMVIQNPRYQVTQFGKPVTLSCSQTLNHNVMYWYQQKSSQAPKLLFHYYDKDFNNEADTPDNFQSRRPNTSFCFLDIRSPGLGDTAMYLCATSRGDAGAEGPQHFGDGTRLSIL.

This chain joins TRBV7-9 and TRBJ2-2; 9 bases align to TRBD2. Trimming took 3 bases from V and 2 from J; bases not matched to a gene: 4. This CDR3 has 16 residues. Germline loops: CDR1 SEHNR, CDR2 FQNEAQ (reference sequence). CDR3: CASSLVSGSNTGELFF. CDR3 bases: TGTGCCAGCAGCTTGGTTAGCGGGAGTAACACCGGGGAGCTGTTTTTT.

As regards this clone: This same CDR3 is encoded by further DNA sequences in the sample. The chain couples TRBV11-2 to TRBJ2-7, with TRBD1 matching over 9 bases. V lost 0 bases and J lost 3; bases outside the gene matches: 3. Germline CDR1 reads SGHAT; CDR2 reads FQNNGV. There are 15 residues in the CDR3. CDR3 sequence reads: CASSLDRDRDYEQYF. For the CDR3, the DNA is TGTGCCAGCAGCTTAGATCGGGACAGGGACTACGAGCAGTACTTC. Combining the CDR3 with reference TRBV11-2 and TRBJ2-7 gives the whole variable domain EAGVAQSPRYKIIEKRQSVAFWCNPISGHATLYWYQQILGQGPKLLIQFQNNGVVDDSQLPKDRFSAERLKGVDSTLKIQPAKLEDSAVYLCASSLDRDRDYEQYFGPGTRLTVT.

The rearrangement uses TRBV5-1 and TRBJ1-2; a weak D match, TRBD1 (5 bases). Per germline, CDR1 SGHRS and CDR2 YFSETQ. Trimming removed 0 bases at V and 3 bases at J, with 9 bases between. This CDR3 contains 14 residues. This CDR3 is CASSLGPGDYGYTF. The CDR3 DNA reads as TGCGCCAGCAGCTTGGGCCCGGGGGACTATGGCTACACCTTC.

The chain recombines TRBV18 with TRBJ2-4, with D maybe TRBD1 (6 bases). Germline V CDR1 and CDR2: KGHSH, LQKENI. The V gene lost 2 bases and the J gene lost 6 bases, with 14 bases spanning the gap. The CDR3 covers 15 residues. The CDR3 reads CASSPNRDSVNIQYF. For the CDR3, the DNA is TGTGCCAGCTCACCAAACAGGGATTCGGTAAACATTCAGTACTTC.

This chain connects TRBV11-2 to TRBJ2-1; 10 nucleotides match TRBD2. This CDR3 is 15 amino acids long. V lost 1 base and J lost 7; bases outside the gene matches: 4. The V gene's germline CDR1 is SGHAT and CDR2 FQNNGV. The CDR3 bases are TGTGCCAGCAGCTTAGCTAGCGGGGGATTTAATGAGCAGTTCTTC. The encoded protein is CASSLASGGFNEQFF.

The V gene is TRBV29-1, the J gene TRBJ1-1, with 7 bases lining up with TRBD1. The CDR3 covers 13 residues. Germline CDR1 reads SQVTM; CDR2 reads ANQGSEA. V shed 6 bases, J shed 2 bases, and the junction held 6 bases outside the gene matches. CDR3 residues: CSVLGQVNTEAFF. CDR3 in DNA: TGCAGCGTGCTAGGACAGGTCAACACTGAAGCTTTCTTT.

CDR3 in DNA: TGTGCCAGCAGTGAAGGGGGGACAGGGTTTTGGTCACCCCTCCACTTT. It is translated as CASSEGGTGFWSPLHF. V is TRBV6-1 and J is TRBJ1-6; 9 nucleotides align to TRBD1. After removal of 1 base from V and 10 bases from J, the junction contained 8 bases not matched to a gene. Per germline, CDR1 MNHNS and CDR2 SASEGT. CDR3 length equals 16 residues.

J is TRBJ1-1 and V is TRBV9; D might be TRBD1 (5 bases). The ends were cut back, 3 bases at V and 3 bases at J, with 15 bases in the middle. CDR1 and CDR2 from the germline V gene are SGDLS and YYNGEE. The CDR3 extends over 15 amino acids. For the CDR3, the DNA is TGTGCCAGCAGCGGGGGGGATAGCGGTTACACTGAAGCTTTCTTT. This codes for CASSGGDSGYTEAFF.

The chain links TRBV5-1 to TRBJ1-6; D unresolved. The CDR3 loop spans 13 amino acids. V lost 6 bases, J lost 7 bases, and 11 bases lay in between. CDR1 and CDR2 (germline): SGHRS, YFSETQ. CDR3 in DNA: TGCGCCAGCACGATGGGAGAGAATTCACCCCTCCACTTT. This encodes CASTMGENSPLHF. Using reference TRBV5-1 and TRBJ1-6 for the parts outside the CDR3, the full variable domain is KAGVTQTPRYLIKTRGQQVTLSCSPISGHRSVSWYQQTPGQGLQFLFEYFSETQRNKGNFPGRFSGRQFSNSRSEMNVSTLELGDSALYLCASTMGENSPLHFGNGTRLTVT.

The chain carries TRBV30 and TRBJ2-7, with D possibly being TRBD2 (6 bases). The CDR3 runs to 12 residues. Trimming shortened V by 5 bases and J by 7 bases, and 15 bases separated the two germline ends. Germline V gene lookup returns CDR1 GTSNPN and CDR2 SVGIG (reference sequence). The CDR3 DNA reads TGTGCCTGGGCCCTCCTGGGAGGAGAGCAGTACTTC. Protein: CAWALLGGEQYF. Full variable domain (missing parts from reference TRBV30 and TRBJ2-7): SQTIHQWPATLVQPVGSPLSLECTVEGTSNPNLYWYRQAAGRGLQLLFYSVGIGQISSEVPQNLSASRPQDRQFILSSKKLLLSDSGFYLCAWALLGGEQYFGPGTRLTVT.

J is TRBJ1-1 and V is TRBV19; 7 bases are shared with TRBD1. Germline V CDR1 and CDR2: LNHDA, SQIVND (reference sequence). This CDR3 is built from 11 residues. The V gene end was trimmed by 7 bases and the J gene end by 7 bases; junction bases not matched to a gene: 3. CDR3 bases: TGTGCCAGTATTAGACAGGGTGAAGCTTTCTTT. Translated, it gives CASIRQGEAFF.